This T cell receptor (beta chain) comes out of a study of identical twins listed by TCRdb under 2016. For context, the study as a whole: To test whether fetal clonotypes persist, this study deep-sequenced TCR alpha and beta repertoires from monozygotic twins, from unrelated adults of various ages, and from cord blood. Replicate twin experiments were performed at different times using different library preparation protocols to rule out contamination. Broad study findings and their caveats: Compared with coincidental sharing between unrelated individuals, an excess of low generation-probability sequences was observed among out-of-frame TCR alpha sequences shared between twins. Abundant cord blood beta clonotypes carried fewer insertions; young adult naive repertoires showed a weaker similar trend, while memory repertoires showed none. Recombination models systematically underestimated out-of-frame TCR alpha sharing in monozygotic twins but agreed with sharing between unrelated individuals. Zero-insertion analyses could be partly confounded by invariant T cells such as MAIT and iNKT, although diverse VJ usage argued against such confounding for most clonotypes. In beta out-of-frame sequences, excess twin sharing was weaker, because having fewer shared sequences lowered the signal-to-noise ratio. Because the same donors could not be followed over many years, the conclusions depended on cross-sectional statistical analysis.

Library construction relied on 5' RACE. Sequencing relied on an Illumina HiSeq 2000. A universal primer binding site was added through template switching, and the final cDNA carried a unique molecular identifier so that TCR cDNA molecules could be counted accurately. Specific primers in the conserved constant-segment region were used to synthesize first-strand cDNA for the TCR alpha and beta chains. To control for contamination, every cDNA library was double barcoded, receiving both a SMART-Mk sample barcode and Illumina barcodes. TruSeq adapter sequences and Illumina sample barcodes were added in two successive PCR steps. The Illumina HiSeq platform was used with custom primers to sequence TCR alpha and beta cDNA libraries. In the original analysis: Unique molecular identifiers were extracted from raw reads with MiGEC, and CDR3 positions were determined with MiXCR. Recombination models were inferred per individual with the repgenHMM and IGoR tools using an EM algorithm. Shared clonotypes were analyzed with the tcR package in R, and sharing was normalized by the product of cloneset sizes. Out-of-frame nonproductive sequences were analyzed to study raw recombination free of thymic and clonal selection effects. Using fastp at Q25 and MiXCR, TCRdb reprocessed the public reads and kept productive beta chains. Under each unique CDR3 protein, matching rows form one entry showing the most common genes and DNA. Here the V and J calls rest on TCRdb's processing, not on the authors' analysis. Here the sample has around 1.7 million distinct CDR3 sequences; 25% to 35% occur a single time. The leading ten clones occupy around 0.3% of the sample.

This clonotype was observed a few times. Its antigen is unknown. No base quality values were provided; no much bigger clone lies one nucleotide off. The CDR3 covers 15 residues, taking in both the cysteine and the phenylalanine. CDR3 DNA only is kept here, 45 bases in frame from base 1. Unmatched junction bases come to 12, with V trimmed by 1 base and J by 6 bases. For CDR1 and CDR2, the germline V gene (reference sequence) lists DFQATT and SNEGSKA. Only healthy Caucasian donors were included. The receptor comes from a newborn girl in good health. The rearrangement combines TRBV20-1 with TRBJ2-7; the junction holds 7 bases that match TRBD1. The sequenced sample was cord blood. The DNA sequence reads TGCAGTGCTAGAGGGGACAGCCTAAGTGTCGGCGAGCAGTACTTC. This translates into CSARGDSLSVGEQYF.